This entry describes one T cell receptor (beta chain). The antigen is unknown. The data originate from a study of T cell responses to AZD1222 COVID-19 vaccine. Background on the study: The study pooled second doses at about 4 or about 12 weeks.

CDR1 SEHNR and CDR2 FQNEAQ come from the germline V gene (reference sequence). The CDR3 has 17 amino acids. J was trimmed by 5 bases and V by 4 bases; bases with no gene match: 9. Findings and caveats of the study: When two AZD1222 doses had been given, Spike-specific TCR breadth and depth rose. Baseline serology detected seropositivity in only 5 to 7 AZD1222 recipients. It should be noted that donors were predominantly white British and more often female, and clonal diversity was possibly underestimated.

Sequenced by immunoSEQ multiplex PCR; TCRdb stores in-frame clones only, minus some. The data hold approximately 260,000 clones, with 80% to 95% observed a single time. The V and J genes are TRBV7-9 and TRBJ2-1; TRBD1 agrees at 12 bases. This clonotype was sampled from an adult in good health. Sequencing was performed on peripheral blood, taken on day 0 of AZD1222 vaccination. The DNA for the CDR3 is TGTGCCAGCAGCTCAAGGATGGGACAGGGGGCTAACAATGAGCAGTTCTTC. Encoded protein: CASSSRMGQGANNEQFF.